A single sample gave rise to the 7 T cell receptor beta chains below, sequenced in a study of blood T cell repertoires in COVID-19. Method: immunoSEQ multiplex PCR; TCRdb's copy keeps in-frame clones and lacks some. In the table there are 150,000 to 200,000 clones, roughly nine tenths of which are singletons. Sequencing input: peripheral blood. The receptor set was obtained from a man aged 60 to 69 with acute or convalescent COVID-19.

The chain employs TRBV11-2 and TRBJ1-2; 8 nucleotides line up with TRBD1. The CDR3 is 13 amino acids. The V segment lost 5 bases and the J segment 4 bases; nucleotides outside the gene matches: 3. Germline V CDR1 and CDR2: SGHAT, FQNNGV. The CDR3 sequence: CASSADRAYGYTF. CDR3 DNA: TGTGCCAGCAGCGCGGACAGGGCCTATGGCTACACCTTC.

This clone was seen just once. The V and J genes are TRBV24-1 and TRBJ2-1; D may be TRBD2 (6 bases). Between the trimmed V and J ends, which lost 4 bases and 0 bases, there was a span of 15 bases. This CDR3 has 17 amino acids. Germline CDR1 and CDR2: KGHDR and SFDVKD. The CDR3 here is CATSDPGLLTSYNEQFF. As DNA, the CDR3 is TGTGCCACCAGTGACCCGGGACTCCTCACCTCCTACAATGAGCAGTTCTTC.

J is TRBJ2-7 and V is TRBV2, with 8 bases matching TRBD1. The CDR3 is 14 residues long. Germline CDR1 reads SNHLY; CDR2 reads FYNNEI. The ends lost 3 bases at V and 2 bases at J; junction bases unmatched: 3. In DNA, the CDR3 is TGTGCCAGCAGTGATGACAGGGGTACCTACGAGCAGTACGTC. Its translation: CASSDDRGTYEQYV.

This chain joins TRBV6-5 and TRBJ2-3; TRBD1 agrees at 7 bases. Germline V gene data show CDR1 as MNHEY and CDR2 as SVGAGI. Trimming cost V 1 base and J 2 bases; bases outside gene matches: 6. The length of the CDR3 is 16 residues. Written as DNA, the CDR3 is TGTGCCAGCAGTTACTATCAGGGGGTCCACACAGATACGCAGTATTTT. This translates into CASSYYQGVHTDTQYF.

J is TRBJ2-2 and V is TRBV6-2 or TRBV6-3; 10 bases line up with TRBD1. Trimming at V came to 5 bases and at J to 5 bases, leaving 2 bases not matched to a gene. Germline CDR1 is MNHEY and CDR2 is SVGEGT. The length of the CDR3 is 14 residues. The CDR3 spells CASSRQGATGELFF. The CDR3 DNA is TGTGCCAGCAGTCGACAGGGGGCGACCGGGGAGCTGTTTTTT.

This clone was recorded only once. This chain uses TRBV6-1 with TRBJ1-2, with 7 bases aligning to TRBD1. J gave up 2 bases and V 2 bases, and 5 bases lay outside the gene matches. Germline lookup yields CDR1 MNHNS and CDR2 SASEGT. This CDR3 has 15 amino acids. DNA of the CDR3: TGTGCCAGCAGTGAAAACCCGACAGGGAACTATGGCTACACCTTC. This encodes CASSENPTGNYGYTF.

The chain employs TRBV24-1 and TRBJ1-5; D perhaps matches TRBD1 (5 bases). The V end lost 4 bases, the J end lost 4 bases, and 10 bases lay between the germline ends. This CDR3 spans 14 amino acids. The germline V gene encodes CDR1 KGHDR and CDR2 SFDVKD. CDR3 coding DNA: TGTGCCACCAGTGAGACAGCGATTAATCAGCCCCAGCATTTT. It codes for CATSETAINQPQHF.